What follows are 23 T cell receptor beta chains derived from one specimen sequenced in a study of T cell therapy after organ transplantation. Measured with immunoSEQ multiplex PCR; TCRdb has only the in-frame clones, and not every one. The data show around 2,000 clones, approximately 66% seen once. Antigens of these TCRs are unknown. The sample here was CD8+ T cells from blood, taken before autologous CMV-specific T cell therapy. These receptors originate from a human patient who had received a solid organ transplant and had CMV disease.

This chain uses TRBV7-2 with TRBJ2-7; tentative D call: TRBD2 (6 bases). This CDR3 is built from 14 residues. CDR1 is SGHTA, CDR2 FQGNSA, per germline. Trimming shortened V by 5 bases and J by 0 bases, and 11 bases separated the two germline ends. The CDR3 is CASSMGLNSYEQYF. CDR3 nucleotide sequence: TGTGCCAGCAGCATGGGACTGAACTCCTACGAGCAGTACTTC.

The chain carries TRBV7-9 and TRBJ1-1, with a possible D match to TRBD1 (6 bases). The CDR3 loop spans 14 amino acids. V was pared by 2 bases and J by 4 bases, with 11 bases between. The germline gives CDR1 SEHNR, CDR2 FQNEAQ (reference sequence). CDR3 protein: CASSLTGRGTEAFF. The CDR3 DNA reads TGTGCCAGCAGCTTAACCGGCAGGGGCACTGAAGCTTTCTTT.

This clone was seen only once. The chain uses TRBV6-5 and TRBJ2-1, with D uncertain. Deletions cut 0 bases from V and 4 bases from J, with 10 bases between. This CDR3 comprises 15 residues. Germline V gene data show CDR1 as MNHEY and CDR2 as SVGAGI. CDR3 nucleotides: TGTGCCAGCAGTTACTCCCCCGGGCTGTACAATGAGCAGTTCTTC. This gives the protein CASSYSPGLYNEQFF.

This clone was seen a handful of times. The chain has TRBV4-2 and TRBJ2-3; D ambiguous. Germline assignment: CDR1 LGHNA and CDR2 YNFKEQ. There are 16 residues in the CDR3. The germline V and J ends were trimmed by 1 base and 2 bases, with 13 bases remaining between them. The CDR3 nucleotides are TGTGCCAGCAGCCAAGGGGCGACTTTACTCACAGATACGCAGTATTTT. Translating gives CASSQGATLLTDTQYF.

V usage is TRBV5-1 and J usage is TRBJ2-5, with 15 bases identical to TRBD2. The CDR3 length is 18 residues. Per germline, CDR1 SGHRS and CDR2 YFSETQ. Unmatched junction bases numbered 7, after V lost 0 bases and J lost 4 bases. CDR3 bases: TGCGCCAGCAGCTTGGGACCCGGGACTAGCGGGAGGCCAGAGACCCAGTACTTC. Amino acids: CASSLGPGTSGRPETQYF.

V is TRBV9 and J is TRBJ2-1; 9 nucleotides agree with TRBD2. Germline lookup yields CDR1 SGDLS and CDR2 YYNGEE. Losses at the gene ends were 2 bases for V and 2 bases for J; bases not matched to a gene: 5. The CDR3 has 16 amino acids. DNA of the CDR3: TGTGCCAGCAGCGTTATAGCGGGAGACCCCTACAATGAGCAGTTCTTC. It encodes CASSVIAGDPYNEQFF.

This clone was seen a few times. This chain connects TRBV28 to TRBJ2-7, with TRBD1 as a possible D gene (10 bases). The CDR3 extends over 16 amino acids. V lost 5 bases and J lost 6, with 23 bases in between. Germline values: CDR1 MDHEN, CDR2 SYDVKM. The CDR3, as DNA: TGTGCCAGCAGTCCCTACCTAGCGGGACAGGGGAGCGAGCAGTACTTC. It specifies CASSPYLAGQGSEQYF.

This clone was recorded a few times. The chain recombines TRBV19 with TRBJ2-3; unclear D gene. Germline loops: CDR1 LNHDA, CDR2 SQIVND (reference sequence). The CDR3 is made up of 17 amino acids. V lost 0 bases and J 2 bases, leaving 15 bases between the germline ends. CDR3 nucleotides: TGTGCCAGTAGTATAGATAGGACCAATTCCTACACAGATACGCAGTATTTT. Amino acid sequence: CASSIDRTNSYTDTQYF.

This chain joins TRBV7-3 and TRBJ2-1; maybe TRBD1 (6 bases). CDR1 and CDR2 from the germline V gene are SGHTA and FQGTGA. This CDR3 comprises 14 residues. V lost 1 base, J lost 6 bases, and 10 bases lay in between. This CDR3 is CASSLSVGGNEQFF. The DNA for the CDR3 is TGTGCCAGCAGCTTAAGTGTAGGGGGCAATGAGCAGTTCTTC.

The genes are TRBV2 and TRBJ1-5, with a possible D match to TRBD1 (5 bases). The CDR3 sequence is 12 residues long. Germline V lookup: CDR1 SNHLY, CDR2 FYNNEI. This chain's CDR3 is CGGGLTNQPQHF. CDR3 nucleotides: TGTGGTGGGGGACTGACAAATCAGCCCCAGCATTTT.

The rearrangement joins TRBV13 to TRBJ2-1; a possible D gene is TRBD2 (7 bases). CDR3 length: 12 residues. V lost 2 bases to trimming and J lost 9 bases, with 8 bases between them. Per the germline V gene, CDR1 is PRHDT and CDR2 is FYEKMQ (reference sequence). The CDR3 coding sequence is TGTGCCAGCAGCTTAAGGGGGGGTGAGCAGTTCTTC. Its translation is CASSLRGGEQFF.

This chain joins TRBV7-9 and TRBJ2-1; possibly TRBD2 for D (6 bases). The CDR3 runs to 13 residues. V lost 5 bases and J lost 10, with 15 bases in between. Germline V lookup: CDR1 SEHNR, CDR2 FQNEAQ (reference sequence). CDR3 region: CASSRIGGTEQFF. The DNA for the CDR3 is TGTGCCAGCAGCCGGATCGGGGGAACGGAGCAGTTCTTC.

V gene TRBV13 combines with J gene TRBJ2-4; D is unresolved. Per the germline V gene, CDR1 is PRHDT and CDR2 is FYEKMQ (reference sequence). Trimming removed 2 bases at V and 2 bases at J, with 4 bases between. The CDR3 consists of 13 residues. For the CDR3, the DNA is TGTGCCAGCAGCTTAAGGTCCAAAAACATTCAGTACTTC. Translating it yields CASSLRSKNIQYF.

V gene TRBV19 combines with J gene TRBJ2-3; 10 positions match TRBD2. V lost 3 bases, J lost 2 bases, and 11 bases stayed unmatched. The CDR3 has 18 residues. Germline V gene sequence: CDR1 LNHDA, CDR2 SQIVND (reference sequence). The CDR3: CASSIFPTLAGVTDTQYF. CDR3 DNA sequence: TGTGCCAGTAGTATTTTCCCCACGCTAGCGGGAGTCACAGATACGCAGTATTTT.

The rearrangement links TRBV4-3 to TRBJ1-1; possibly TRBD1 for D (5 bases). V was pared by 0 bases and J by 5 bases, with 19 bases between. Germline V lookup: CDR1 LGHNA, CDR2 YSLEER. The length of the CDR3 is 17 residues. CDR3 in DNA: TGCGCCAGCAGCCAAGATGGAGTAGGGGACTTGGGAACTGAAGCTTTCTTT. As protein: CASSQDGVGDLGTEAFF.

The rearrangement links TRBV7-2 to TRBJ2-7, with TRBD1 matching over 10 bases. The germline V gene encodes CDR1 SGHTA and CDR2 FQGNSA. The CDR3 length is 15 residues. V trimming: 5 bases; J trimming: 4 bases; junction bases outside the gene matches: 8. CDR3 loop: CASSPGTGVLYEQYF. DNA for the CDR3: TGTGCCAGCAGCCCCGGGACAGGGGTCTTGTACGAGCAGTACTTC.

J is TRBJ1-2 and V is TRBV11-1; D unclear. CDR3 size: 11 residues. V shed 5 bases and J shed 12 bases, with 13 bases lying between them. CDR1 SGHAT and CDR2 FQDESV come from the germline V gene (reference sequence). This CDR3 is CASSQGQLNTF. CDR3 coding DNA: TGTGCCAGCAGCCAAGGGCAGCTTAACACCTTC.

In its sample, this clone was seen once. V usage is TRBV5-6 and J usage is TRBJ1-1; no clear D gene. Germline V gene lookup returns CDR1 SGHDT and CDR2 YYEEEE. V dropped 0 bases and J dropped 0 bases, with 3 bases sitting between them. The CDR3 contains 13 residues. In DNA form, the CDR3 reads TGTGCCAGCAGCTTGGGAGTGAACACTGAAGCTTTCTTT. Its protein product is CASSLGVNTEAFF.

The chain employs TRBV28 and TRBJ1-1; D is perhaps TRBD1 (5 bases). Germline loops: CDR1 MDHEN, CDR2 SYDVKM. This CDR3 comprises 12 residues. V was shortened by 8 bases and J by 5 bases, with 12 bases between the two germline ends. The CDR3 coding sequence is TGTGCCAGCGGATTATGGGGGACTGAAGCTTTCTTT. Protein sequence: CASGLWGTEAFF.

The V and J genes are TRBV7-2 and TRBJ2-7; D unclear. V was shortened by 4 bases and J by 4 bases, with 8 bases between the two germline ends. The CDR3 extends over 12 amino acids. Germline V gene sequence: CDR1 SGHTA, CDR2 FQGNSA. The CDR3 reads CASSSDLYEQYF. CDR3 nucleotide sequence: TGTGCCAGCAGCTCCGACTTATACGAGCAGTACTTC.

The count of this clone is one. The J gene is TRBJ2-1, the V gene TRBV11-2; 7 bases agree with TRBD2. The CDR3 loop spans 15 amino acids. V dropped 2 bases and J dropped 5; count of bases not matched to a gene: 6. Germline V gives CDR1 SGHAT, CDR2 FQNNGV. The CDR3 DNA reads as TGTGCCAGCAGCTTATGGGCTAGCGGACACAATGAGCAGTTCTTC. Protein: CASSLWASGHNEQFF.

This chain connects TRBV9 to TRBJ2-1, with TRBD2 matching over 8 bases. Germline CDR1 and CDR2: SGDLS and YYNGEE. The CDR3 is 16 amino acids. V gave up 0 bases and J gave up 4 bases; unmatched junction bases: 6. CDR3 coding DNA: TGTGCCAGCAGCGTAGCGGGGGGGGGACTATACAATGAGCAGTTCTTC. Amino acids: CASSVAGGGLYNEQFF. Filled out from reference TRBV9 and TRBJ2-1, the complete variable domain reads DSGVTQTPKHLITATGQRVTLRCSPRSGDLSVYWYQQSLDQGLQFLIQYYNGEERAKGNILERFSAQQFPDLHSELNLSSLELGDSALYFCASSVAGGGLYNEQFFGPGTRLTVL.

The chain couples TRBV19 to TRBJ2-7; no definite D call. The CDR3 contains 13 residues. V lost 3 bases and J lost 4, with 10 bases in between. Germline-derived CDR1 and CDR2 are LNHDA and SQIVND (reference sequence). CDR3 sequence reads: CASSMTPGYEQYF. CDR3 nucleotides: TGTGCCAGTAGTATGACCCCCGGGTACGAGCAGTACTTC.